The 16 T cell receptor beta chains below come from one sample, sequenced in a study of cytomegalovirus exposure and HLA in healthy donors. PCR was performed using 60 Vbeta and 13 Jbeta primers. The data were produced by immunoSEQ multiplex PCR, yet TCRdb's version contains in-frame clones alone and is incomplete. The sample has 60,000 to 80,000 clones, around 73% seen once. What was sequenced was PBMCs. All receptors derive from a girl aged 5 to 17 in good health and CMV-seropositive.

Regarding this clone: The sample has other DNA sequences that encode this CDR3 too. The chain recombines TRBV20-1 with TRBJ2-7; D is ambiguous. Germline V gene lookup returns CDR1 DFQATT and CDR2 SNEGSKA (reference sequence). This CDR3 contains 11 residues. Trimming cost V 3 bases and J 3 bases, with 6 bases left between them. The CDR3 spells CSARADYEQYF. The CDR3 bases are TGCAGTGCTAGGGCCGACTACGAGCAGTACTTC.

The chain links TRBV2 to TRBJ2-1, with unresolved D. The CDR3 has 14 residues. Germline-derived CDR1 and CDR2 are SNHLY and FYNNEI. With 3 bases removed from V and 5 bases from J, the gap between germline ends came to 11 bases. The CDR3 loop is CASSDGPHHNEQFF. In DNA form, the CDR3 reads TGTGCCAGCAGTGATGGGCCTCACCACAATGAGCAGTTCTTC.

The gene calls are TRBV6-1 and TRBJ2-5; tentative D call: TRBD2 (7 bases). Germline CDR1 and CDR2: MNHNS and SASEGT. This CDR3 spans 13 amino acids. V was shortened by 8 bases and J by 1 base, with 11 bases between the two germline ends. This chain's CDR3 is CASVRGAQETQYF. The DNA for the CDR3 is TGTGCCAGCGTTCGGGGGGCCCAAGAGACCCAGTACTTC.

V is TRBV15 and J is TRBJ2-6, with D hard to call. Trimming stripped 3 bases from V and 0 bases from J, with 6 bases between. Germline lookup yields CDR1 LNHNV and CDR2 YYDKDF (reference sequence). The CDR3 spans 15 residues. CDR3: CATSSQISGANVLTF. CDR3 sequence (DNA): TGTGCCACCAGCAGTCAGATCTCTGGGGCCAACGTCCTGACTTTC.

V is TRBV11-3 and J is TRBJ2-7; 9 nucleotides agree with TRBD1. V shed 4 bases and J 0 bases; nucleotides not matched to a gene: 4. The CDR3 loop spans 15 amino acids. CDR1 SGHNT and CDR2 YENEEA come from the germline V gene. CDR3 nucleotides: TGTGCCAGCAGCTCCCGGACAGGGGACTCCTACGAGCAGTACTTC. Protein sequence: CASSSRTGDSYEQYF.

This chain connects TRBV15 to TRBJ2-7, with a possible D match to TRBD1 (5 bases). The CDR3 sequence is 13 residues long. Germline V gene data show CDR1 as LNHNV and CDR2 as YYDKDF (reference sequence). Trimming left V 4 bases short and J 3 bases short, with 10 bases between. The CDR3: CATSTDTLYEQYF. CDR3 sequence (DNA): TGTGCCACCAGCACGGACACCCTCTACGAGCAGTACTTC.

This chain uses TRBV4-1 with TRBJ2-7, with 9 nucleotides matching TRBD1. CDR1 is MGHRA, CDR2 YSYEKL, per germline. The CDR3 is made up of 16 amino acids. The J segment lost 2 bases and the V segment lost 2 bases, leaving 7 bases of the junction unmatched. The CDR3 loop reads CASSQFPGQGPYEQYF. The CDR3, as DNA: TGCGCCAGCAGCCAATTTCCGGGACAGGGACCCTACGAGCAGTACTTC.

The rearrangement uses TRBV2 and TRBJ2-1; 8 bases fit TRBD2. The CDR3 loop spans 17 amino acids. Germline loops: CDR1 SNHLY, CDR2 FYNNEI. J lost 4 bases, V lost 0 bases, and 8 bases had no gene match. The CDR3 region is CASSEALRRLAYNEQFF. The CDR3 region has the DNA TGTGCCAGCAGTGAAGCGCTTAGGAGACTAGCGTACAATGAGCAGTTCTTC. The whole variable domain, filled in from reference TRBV2 and TRBJ2-1, reads EPEVTQTPSHQVTQMGQEVILRCVPISNHLYFYWYRQILGQKVEFLVSFYNNEISEKSEIFDDQFSVERPDGSNFTLKIRSTKLEDSAMYFCASSEALRRLAYNEQFFGPGTRLTVL.

The chain joins TRBV7-8 to TRBJ2-3; TRBD2 agrees at 10 bases. The CDR3 has 17 residues. Germline V gene sequence: CDR1 SGHVS, CDR2 FQNEAQ. V lost 1 base, J lost 1 base, and 5 bases stayed unmatched. This chain's CDR3 is CASSLGRGTSGTDTQYF. The CDR3, as DNA: TGTGCCAGCAGCTTAGGAAGGGGGACTAGCGGCACAGATACGCAGTATTTT.

The chain has TRBV6-5 and TRBJ1-2, with D perhaps TRBD1 (5 bases). Germline values: CDR1 MNHEY, CDR2 SVGAGI. V was trimmed by 2 bases and J by 8 bases, leaving 18 bases between them. This CDR3 has 15 amino acids. The CDR3 reads CASSYATGGEEGYTF. In DNA, the CDR3 is TGTGCCAGCAGTTACGCCACTGGGGGGGAGGAAGGCTACACCTTC.

The rearrangement uses TRBV5-4 and TRBJ1-6, with 9 bases lining up with TRBD1. Germline CDR1 and CDR2: SGHNT and YYREEE (reference sequence). The ends lost 3 bases at V and 7 bases at J; junction bases unmatched: 8. The CDR3 runs 16 residues. Here the CDR3 reads CASSSTQGAQNSPLHF. In nucleotides, the CDR3 is TGTGCCAGCAGCTCGACACAGGGGGCGCAGAATTCACCCCTCCACTTT.

The chain combines TRBV27 with TRBJ1-5; a possible D gene is TRBD1 (6 bases). Germline V lookup: CDR1 MNHEY, CDR2 SMNVEV (reference sequence). This CDR3 comprises 15 residues. Between the trimmed V and J ends, which lost 6 bases and 3 bases, there was a span of 15 bases. The CDR3 DNA reads TGTGCCAGCAGCGACTCCCAGGGGCCCAATCAGCCCCAGCATTTT. As protein: CASSDSQGPNQPQHF.

The V call is TRBV5-4, the J call TRBJ2-7, with TRBD2 as a possible D gene (5 bases). The V end was cut by 0 bases, the J end by 7 bases, with 14 bases between. The CDR3 is 14 amino acids. CDR1 and CDR2 from the germline V gene are SGHNT and YYREEE (reference sequence). DNA of the CDR3: TGTGCCAGCAGCTTGGTCGGGGATGGGTGGGAGCAGTACTTC. This encodes CASSLVGDGWEQYF. Looking up the rest from reference TRBV5-4 and TRBJ2-7 gives the full variable domain: ETGVTQSPTHLIKTRGQQVTLRCSSQSGHNTVSWYQQALGQGPQFIFQYYREEENGRGNFPPRFSGLQFPNYSSELNVNALELDDSALYLCASSLVGDGWEQYFGPGTRLTVT.

The gene calls are TRBV4-1 and TRBJ1-6; no clear D gene. Germline values: CDR1 MGHRA, CDR2 YSYEKL. The CDR3 totals 16 residues. The V gene lost 0 bases and the J gene lost 8 bases, with 14 bases spanning the gap. In DNA, the CDR3 is TGCGCCAGCAGCCAAGACGAGCCGGACTACTATTCACCCCTCCACTTT. It translates to CASSQDEPDYYSPLHF.

The V call is TRBV7-8, the J call TRBJ1-3, with D perhaps matching TRBD1 (6 bases). Trimming cost V 1 base and J 4 bases, with 8 bases left between them. The CDR3 is 14 amino acids. Looked up from germline, CDR1 is SGHVS and CDR2 is FQNEAQ. The CDR3 protein is CASSLDRAGNTIYF. The CDR3, as DNA: TGTGCCAGCAGCTTAGACAGGGCCGGAAACACCATATATTTT.

CDR3 residues: CASISGQGAGYGYTF. The DNA for the CDR3 is TGTGCCAGCATTTCGGGACAGGGGGCTGGGTATGGCTACACCTTC. The chain joins TRBV6-1 to TRBJ1-2, with 12 bases lining up with TRBD1. The J segment lost 5 bases and the V segment lost 7 bases, leaving 8 bases of the junction unmatched. The CDR3 length is 15 residues. Germline CDR1 is MNHNS and CDR2 is SASEGT.